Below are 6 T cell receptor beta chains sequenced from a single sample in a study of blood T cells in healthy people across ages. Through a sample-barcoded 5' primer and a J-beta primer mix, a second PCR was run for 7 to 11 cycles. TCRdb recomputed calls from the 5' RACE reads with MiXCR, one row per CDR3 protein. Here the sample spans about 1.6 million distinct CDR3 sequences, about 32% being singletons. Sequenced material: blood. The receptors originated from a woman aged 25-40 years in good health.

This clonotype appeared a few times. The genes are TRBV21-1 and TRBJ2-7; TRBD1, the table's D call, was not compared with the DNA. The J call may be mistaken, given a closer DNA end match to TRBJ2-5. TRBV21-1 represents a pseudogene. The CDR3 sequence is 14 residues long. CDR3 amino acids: CASSNRTGEETQYF. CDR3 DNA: TGTGCCAGCAGCAACCGGACAGGGGAAGAGACCCAGTACTTC.

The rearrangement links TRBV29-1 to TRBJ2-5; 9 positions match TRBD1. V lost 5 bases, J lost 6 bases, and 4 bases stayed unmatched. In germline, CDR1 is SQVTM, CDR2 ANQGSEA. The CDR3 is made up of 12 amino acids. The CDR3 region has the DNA TGCAGCGTTCCGGGACAGGGAAAGACCCAGTACTTC. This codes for CSVPGQGKTQYF.

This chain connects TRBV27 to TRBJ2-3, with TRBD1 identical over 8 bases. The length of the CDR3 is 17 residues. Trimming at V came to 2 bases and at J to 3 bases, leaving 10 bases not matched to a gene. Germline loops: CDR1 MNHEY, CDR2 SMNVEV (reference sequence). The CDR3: CASSLPRTGRMTDTQYF. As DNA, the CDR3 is TGTGCCAGCAGTTTACCCCGGACAGGGCGGATGACAGATACGCAGTATTTT.

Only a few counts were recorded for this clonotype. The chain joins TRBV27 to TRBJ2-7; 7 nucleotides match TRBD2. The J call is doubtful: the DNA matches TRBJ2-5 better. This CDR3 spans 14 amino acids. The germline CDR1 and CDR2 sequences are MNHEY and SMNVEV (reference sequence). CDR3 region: CASRPIGEGETQYF. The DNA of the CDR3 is TGTGCCAGCAGGCCCATCGGGGAGGGCGAGACCCAGTACTTC.

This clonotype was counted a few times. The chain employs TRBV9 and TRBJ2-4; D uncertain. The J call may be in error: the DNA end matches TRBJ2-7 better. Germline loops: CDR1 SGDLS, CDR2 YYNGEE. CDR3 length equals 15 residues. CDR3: CASSVEPDGNYEQYF. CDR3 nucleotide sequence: TGTGCCAGCAGCGTGGAACCGGACGGTAACTACGAGCAGTACTTC.

CDR3 bases: TGTGCCAGCAGTTGGTCGGAATCCGGGGAGCTGTTTTTT. This encodes CASSWSESGELFF. The V gene is TRBV6-6, the J gene TRBJ2-2, with no clear D. This CDR3 is 13 amino acids long. V lost 4 bases, J lost 6 bases, and 9 bases lay in between. Germline assignment: CDR1 MNHNY and CDR2 SVGAGI (reference sequence).